Listed below are T cell receptor beta chains from one sample, sequenced in a study of cytomegalovirus exposure and HLA in healthy donors. The method was immunoSEQ multiplex PCR; TCRdb's version includes in-frame clones alone and lacks a portion of them. The listing records tens of thousands of clones. Sequenced sample: PBMCs. The receptors were sampled from a man aged 40-55 years in good health and CMV-seronegative. CDR3s include the opening cysteine and the closing phenylalanine or tryptophan. The D gene is left open where the match is weak.

CDR3aa,CDR3nt,j_gene,v_gene,d_gene
CAWSIGTLYNSPLHF,TGTGCCTGGAGTATCGGGACACTCTATAATTCACCCCTCCACTTT,TRBJ1-6,TRBV30,-
CASSSSSGGGAKNIQYF,TGTGCCAGCAGCAGCTCTAGCGGGGGGGGCGCCAAAAACATTCAGTACTTC,TRBJ2-4,TRBV7-3,TRBD2
CASSRNTNSPLHF,TGTGCCAGCAGTCGAAACACTAATTCACCCCTCCACTTT,TRBJ1-6,TRBV9,-
CASSFAGTPGNEQYF,TGTGCCAGCAGCTTCGCCGGGACTCCGGGGAACGAGCAGTACTTC,TRBJ2-7,TRBV7-9,-
CASRTPGKVSDTQYF,TGTGCCAGCAGGACCCCCGGGAAAGTTTCAGATACGCAGTATTTT,TRBJ2-3,TRBV6-1,-
CAISFGGGGTDTQYF,TGTGCCATCAGTTTTGGCGGCGGGGGCACAGATACGCAGTATTTT,TRBJ2-3,TRBV10-3,-
CASSDSAGGPDTQYF,TGTGCCAGCAGTGACTCGGCGGGGGGACCAGATACGCAGTATTTT,TRBJ2-3,TRBV6-4,TRBD2
CASSETQDPRRSTEAFF,TGTGCCAGCAGTGAGACGCAAGACCCGCGGAGGTCCACTGAAGCTTTCTTT,TRBJ1-1,TRBV6-1,-
CARNPTGQGQETQYF,TGTGCCAGAAACCCTACCGGACAGGGACAAGAGACCCAGTACTTC,TRBJ2-5,TRBV19,TRBD1
CASSPDDRSYEQYF,TGTGCCAGCAGTCCCGACGACAGATCCTACGAGCAGTACTTC,TRBJ2-7,TRBV28,-
CASSLPQGEGEKLFF,TGTGCCAGCAGCTTGCCACAGGGCGAGGGAGAAAAACTGTTTTTT,TRBJ1-4,TRBV5-6,-
CASSPDRDAQYF,TGTGCCAGCTCCCCGGACAGGGACGCGCAGTACTTC,TRBJ2-7,TRBV18,TRBD1
CASSNSGRKVYEQYF,TGTGCCAGCAGCAACAGTGGGAGGAAAGTCTACGAGCAGTACTTC,TRBJ2-7,TRBV4-2,-
CASSPGPTGDRGQPQHF,TGTGCCAGCAGTCCCGGACCGACAGGGGACCGAGGGCAGCCCCAGCATTTT,TRBJ1-5,TRBV28,TRBD1
CASSLGQGEAFF,TGTGCCAGCAGCTTAGGGCAGGGTGAAGCTTTCTTT,TRBJ1-1,TRBV7-2,-
CASSTTRETYEQYF,TGTGCCAGCAGCACTACCCGGGAAACCTACGAGCAGTACTTC,TRBJ2-7,TRBV7-9,-
CASSRTDNYGYTF,TGTGCCAGCAGTAGGACAGATAACTATGGCTACACCTTC,TRBJ1-2,TRBV27,-
CASSPDRDTEAFF,TGCGCCAGCAGCCCGGACAGGGATACTGAAGCTTTCTTT,TRBJ1-1,TRBV5-1,TRBD1
CASSQEIGVERSPPHF,TGCGCCAGCAGCCAAGAAATAGGGGTGGAACGTTCACCCCCCCACTTT,TRBJ1-6,TRBV4-1,-
CAWSQGNTEAFF,TGTGCCTGGAGCCAGGGGAACACTGAAGCTTTCTTT,TRBJ1-1,TRBV30,-
CASSSAGTADEQYF,TGTGCCAGCAGTTCGGCCGGGACAGCCGACGAGCAGTACTTC,TRBJ2-7,TRBV6-5,TRBD1
CASSSNTGVLHF,TGTGCCAGCAGCTCGAATACAGGGGTCCTCCACTTT,TRBJ1-6,TRBV7-3,TRBD1
CASSDKGADLYGYTF,TGTGCCAGCAGTGATAAGGGGGCGGATCTATATGGCTACACCTTC,TRBJ1-2,TRBV2,TRBD1
CARYSGMHQPQHF,TGTGCCAGGTATTCGGGGATGCACCAGCCCCAGCATTTT,TRBJ1-5,TRBV7-4,-
CASSSPGTRRGEQFF,TGTGCCAGCAGCTCACCCGGGACTAGAAGGGGTGAGCAGTTCTTC,TRBJ2-1,TRBV7-9,TRBD2
CASSQELDPREAFF,TGTGCCAGCAGCCAAGAACTCGATCCGAGGGAAGCTTTCTTT,TRBJ1-1,TRBV4-2,-
CASSLARTGGREQYF,TGTGCCAGCAGCTTAGCGCGGACAGGGGGCCGCGAGCAGTACTTC,TRBJ2-7,TRBV7-9,TRBD1
CASSLRPFGLPSSYNEQFF,TGTGCCAGCAGCTTACGACCCTTTGGGCTCCCGAGCTCCTACAATGAGCAGTTCTTC,TRBJ2-1,TRBV7-8,-
CSVDGRAALNEQFF,TGCAGCGTTGACGGGAGGGCCGCCTTGAATGAGCAGTTCTTC,TRBJ2-1,TRBV29-1,TRBD2
CASSSPRAGGSYEQYF,TGTGCCAGCAGTTCGCCCAGAGCAGGGGGCTCCTACGAGCAGTACTTC,TRBJ2-7,TRBV6-5,TRBD1
CASSLAGRGAGELFF,TGTGCCAGCAGCTTGGCGGGGAGGGGGGCCGGGGAGCTGTTTTTT,TRBJ2-2,TRBV5-5,-
CASSLGQGSSPLHF,TGTGCCAGCAGCTTAGGACAGGGCAGTTCACCCCTCCACTTT,TRBJ1-6,TRBV7-9,TRBD1
CASSPGGGGTEAFF,TGTGCCAGCAGCCCCGGCGGCGGGGGCACTGAAGCTTTCTTT,TRBJ1-1,TRBV9,-
CAISESASSSPSEQYF,TGTGCCATCAGTGAGTCTGCCAGTTCTTCCCCCAGCGAGCAGTACTTC,TRBJ2-7,TRBV10-3,-
CASSQGSGGPGWMQYF,TGCGCCAGCAGCCAAGGCAGCGGGGGGCCCGGTTGGATGCAGTACTTC,TRBJ2-7,TRBV4-1,TRBD2